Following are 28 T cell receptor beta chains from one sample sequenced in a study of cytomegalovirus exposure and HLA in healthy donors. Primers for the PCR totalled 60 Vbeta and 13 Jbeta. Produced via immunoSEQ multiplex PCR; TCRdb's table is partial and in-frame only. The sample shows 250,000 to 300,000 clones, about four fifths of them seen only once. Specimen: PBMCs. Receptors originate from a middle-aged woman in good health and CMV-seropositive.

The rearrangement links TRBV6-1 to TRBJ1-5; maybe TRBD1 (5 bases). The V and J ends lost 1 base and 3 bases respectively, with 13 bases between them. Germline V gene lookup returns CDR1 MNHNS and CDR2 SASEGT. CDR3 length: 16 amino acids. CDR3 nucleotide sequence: TGTGCCAGCAGTGAAGGGGGGGGGTATGACAATCAGCCCCAGCATTTT. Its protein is CASSEGGGYDNQPQHF.

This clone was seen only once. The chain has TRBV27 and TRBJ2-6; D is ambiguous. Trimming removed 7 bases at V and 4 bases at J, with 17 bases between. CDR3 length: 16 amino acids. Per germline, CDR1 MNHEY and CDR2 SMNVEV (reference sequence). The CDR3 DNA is TGTGCCAGCACCACCTGGGCCCTTGGGGGGGCCAACGTCCTGACTTTC. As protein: CASTTWALGGANVLTF.

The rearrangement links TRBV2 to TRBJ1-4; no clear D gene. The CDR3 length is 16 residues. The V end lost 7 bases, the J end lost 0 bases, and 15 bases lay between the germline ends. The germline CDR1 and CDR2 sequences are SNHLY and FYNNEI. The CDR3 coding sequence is TGTGCCAGCACTCTTGAGCGAGTAGCAACTAATGAAAAACTGTTTTTT. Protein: CASTLERVATNEKLFF.

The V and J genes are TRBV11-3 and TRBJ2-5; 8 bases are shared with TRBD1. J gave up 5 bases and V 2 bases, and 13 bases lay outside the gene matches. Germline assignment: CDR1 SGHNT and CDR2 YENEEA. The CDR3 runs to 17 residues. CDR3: CASSLPDRALPGETQYF. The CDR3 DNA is TGTGCCAGCAGCTTACCGGACAGGGCTTTACCTGGGGAGACCCAGTACTTC.

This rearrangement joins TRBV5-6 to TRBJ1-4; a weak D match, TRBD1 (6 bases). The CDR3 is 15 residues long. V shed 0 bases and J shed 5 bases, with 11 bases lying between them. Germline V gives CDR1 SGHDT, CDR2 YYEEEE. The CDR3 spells CASSLAPTGNEKLFF. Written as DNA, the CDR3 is TGTGCCAGCAGCTTGGCCCCCACAGGGAATGAAAAACTGTTTTTT.

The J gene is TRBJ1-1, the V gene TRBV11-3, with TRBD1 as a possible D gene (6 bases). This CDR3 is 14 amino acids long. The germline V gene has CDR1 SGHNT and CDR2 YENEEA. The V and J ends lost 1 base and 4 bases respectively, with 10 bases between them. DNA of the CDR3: TGTGCCAGCAGCTTAGCCCAGGGGACCACTGAAGCTTTCTTT. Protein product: CASSLAQGTTEAFF.

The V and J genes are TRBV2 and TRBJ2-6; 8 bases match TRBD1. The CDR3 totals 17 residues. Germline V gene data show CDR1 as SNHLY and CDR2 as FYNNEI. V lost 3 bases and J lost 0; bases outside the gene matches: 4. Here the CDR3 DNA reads TGTGCCAGCAGTGACAGGGACAGGCCCTCTGGGGCCAACGTCCTGACTTTC. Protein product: CASSDRDRPSGANVLTF.

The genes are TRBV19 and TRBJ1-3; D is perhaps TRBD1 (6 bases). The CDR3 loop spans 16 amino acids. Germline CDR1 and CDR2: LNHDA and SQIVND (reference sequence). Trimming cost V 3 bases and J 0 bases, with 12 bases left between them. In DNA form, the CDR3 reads TGTGCCAGTAGTATTGGGTCGGACAGCTCTGGAAACACCATATATTTT. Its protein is CASSIGSDSSGNTIYF.

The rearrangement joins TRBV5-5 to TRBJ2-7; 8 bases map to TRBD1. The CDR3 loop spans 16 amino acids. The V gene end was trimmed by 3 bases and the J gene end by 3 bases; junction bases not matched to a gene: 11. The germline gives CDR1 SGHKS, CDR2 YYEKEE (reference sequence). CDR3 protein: CASSWIGTGPLYEQYF. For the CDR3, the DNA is TGTGCCAGCAGCTGGATCGGGACAGGTCCACTCTACGAGCAGTACTTC.

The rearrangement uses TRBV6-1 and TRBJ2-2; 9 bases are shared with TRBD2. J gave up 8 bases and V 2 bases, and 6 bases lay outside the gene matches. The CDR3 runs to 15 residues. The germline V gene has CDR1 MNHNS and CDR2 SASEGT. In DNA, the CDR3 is TGTGCCAGCAGTGAATTTAGCGGGAGCGCTGGGGAGCTGTTTTTT. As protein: CASSEFSGSAGELFF.

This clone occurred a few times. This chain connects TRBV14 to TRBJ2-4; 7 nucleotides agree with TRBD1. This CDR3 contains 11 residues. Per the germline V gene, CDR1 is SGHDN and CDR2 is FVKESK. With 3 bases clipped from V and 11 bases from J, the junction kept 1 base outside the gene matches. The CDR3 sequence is CASSQQGVQYF. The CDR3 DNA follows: TGTGCCAGCAGCCAGCAGGGGGTTCAGTACTTC. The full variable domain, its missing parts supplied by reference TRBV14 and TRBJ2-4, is EAGVTQFPSHSVIEKGQTVTLRCDPISGHDNLYWYRRVMGKEIKFLLHFVKESKQDESGMPNNRFLAERTGGTYSTLKVQPAELEDSGVYFCASSQQGVQYFGAGTRLSVL.

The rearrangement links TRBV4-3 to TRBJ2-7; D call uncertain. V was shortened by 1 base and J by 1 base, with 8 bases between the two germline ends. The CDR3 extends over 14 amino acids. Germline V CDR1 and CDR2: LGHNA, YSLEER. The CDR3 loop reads CASSQGAASYEQYF. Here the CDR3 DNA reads TGCGCCAGCAGCCAAGGGGCAGCTTCCTACGAGCAGTACTTC.

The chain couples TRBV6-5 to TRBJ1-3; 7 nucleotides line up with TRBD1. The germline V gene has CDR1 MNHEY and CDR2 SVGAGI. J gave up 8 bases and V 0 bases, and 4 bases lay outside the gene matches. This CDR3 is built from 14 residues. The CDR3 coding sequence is TGTGCCAGCAGTTACTCCCAGGGGGTTGACACCATATATTTT. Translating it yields CASSYSQGVDTIYF.

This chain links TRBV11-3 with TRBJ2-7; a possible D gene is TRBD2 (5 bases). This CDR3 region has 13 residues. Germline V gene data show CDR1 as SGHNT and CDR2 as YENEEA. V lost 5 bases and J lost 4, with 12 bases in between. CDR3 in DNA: TGTGCCAGCAGCCAAGGGAGTTTTTACGAGCAGTACTTC. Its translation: CASSQGSFYEQYF.

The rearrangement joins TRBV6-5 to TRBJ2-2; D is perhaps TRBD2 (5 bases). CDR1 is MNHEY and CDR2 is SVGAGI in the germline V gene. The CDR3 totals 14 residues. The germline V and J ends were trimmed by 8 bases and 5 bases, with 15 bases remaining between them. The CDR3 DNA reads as TGTGCCAGCCTGAGGGAGTCGGGAACCGGGGAGCTGTTTTTT. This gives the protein CASLRESGTGELFF.

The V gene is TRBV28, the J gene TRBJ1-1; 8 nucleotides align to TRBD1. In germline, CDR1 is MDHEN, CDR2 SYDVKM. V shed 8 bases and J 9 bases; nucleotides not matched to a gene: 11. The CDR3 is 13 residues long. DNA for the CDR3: TGTGCCAGCTTACTACAGGGGGGGGTGAAAGCTTTCTTT. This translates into CASLLQGGVKAFF.

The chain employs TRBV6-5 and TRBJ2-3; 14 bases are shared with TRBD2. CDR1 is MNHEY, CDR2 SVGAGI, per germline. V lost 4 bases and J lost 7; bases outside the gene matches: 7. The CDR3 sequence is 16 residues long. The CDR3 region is CASSFRLAGGPNTQYF. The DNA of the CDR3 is TGTGCCAGCAGTTTCAGACTAGCGGGAGGGCCGAATACGCAGTATTTT.

The CDR3 is CASTQGGGRAGEQYF. The DNA of the CDR3 is TGCGCCAGCACCCAAGGCGGCGGGAGGGCCGGAGAGCAGTACTTC. The chain has TRBV5-1 and TRBJ2-7, with 9 bases that match TRBD2. Germline V gives CDR1 SGHRS, CDR2 YFSETQ. V lost 6 bases and J lost 7; bases outside the gene matches: 14. The CDR3 loop spans 15 amino acids.

The CDR3, as DNA: TGTGCCAGCAGCCTTACACGAGGGGGGGATCAGCCCCAGCATTTT. It encodes CASSLTRGGDQPQHF. The chain employs TRBV7-2 and TRBJ1-5, with D possibly TRBD1 on 6 matching bases. Per the germline V gene, CDR1 is SGHTA and CDR2 is FQGNSA. Trimming took off 5 bases at V and 5 bases at J, with 16 bases between the two ends. The CDR3 length is 15 residues.

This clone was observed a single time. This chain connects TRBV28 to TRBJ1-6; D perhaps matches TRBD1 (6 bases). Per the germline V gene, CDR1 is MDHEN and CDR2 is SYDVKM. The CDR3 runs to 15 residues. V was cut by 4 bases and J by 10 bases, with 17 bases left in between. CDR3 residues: CASSSAGVAGSPLHF. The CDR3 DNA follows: TGTGCCAGCAGTTCGGCAGGGGTCGCTGGGTCACCCCTCCACTTT.

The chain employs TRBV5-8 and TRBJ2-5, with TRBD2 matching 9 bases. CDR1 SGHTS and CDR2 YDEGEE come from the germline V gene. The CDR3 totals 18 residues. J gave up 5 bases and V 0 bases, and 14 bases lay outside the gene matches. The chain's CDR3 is CASSLGAGGLTPGETQYF. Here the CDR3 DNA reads TGTGCCAGCAGCTTGGGGGCGGGAGGGCTCACTCCTGGGGAGACCCAGTACTTC.

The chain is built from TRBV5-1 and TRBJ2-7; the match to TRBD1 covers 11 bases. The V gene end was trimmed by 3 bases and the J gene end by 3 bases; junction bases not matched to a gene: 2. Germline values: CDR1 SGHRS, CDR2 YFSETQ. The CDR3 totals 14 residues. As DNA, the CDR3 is TGCGCCAGCAGCTCCGGGACAGGGGGCTACGAGCAGTACTTC. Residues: CASSSGTGGYEQYF.

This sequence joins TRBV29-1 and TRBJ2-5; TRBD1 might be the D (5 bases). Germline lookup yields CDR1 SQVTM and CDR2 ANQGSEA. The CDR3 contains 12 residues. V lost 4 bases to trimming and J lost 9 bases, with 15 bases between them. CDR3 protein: CSVVRQGEAQYF. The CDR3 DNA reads TGCAGCGTTGTGCGTCAGGGCGAGGCCCAGTACTTC.

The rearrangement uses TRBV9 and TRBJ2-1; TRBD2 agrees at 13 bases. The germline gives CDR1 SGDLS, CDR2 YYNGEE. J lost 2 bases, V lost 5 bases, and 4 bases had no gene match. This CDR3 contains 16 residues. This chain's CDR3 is CASSPGTSGTYNEQFF. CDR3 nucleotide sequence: TGTGCCAGCAGTCCGGGGACTAGCGGGACCTACAATGAGCAGTTCTTC.

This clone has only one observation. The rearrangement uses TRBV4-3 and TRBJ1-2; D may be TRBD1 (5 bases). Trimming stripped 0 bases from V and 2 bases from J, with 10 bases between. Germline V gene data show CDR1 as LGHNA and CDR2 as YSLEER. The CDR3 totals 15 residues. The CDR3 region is CASSQDAGRNYGYTF. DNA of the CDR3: TGCGCCAGCAGCCAAGATGCAGGGCGAAACTATGGCTACACCTTC.

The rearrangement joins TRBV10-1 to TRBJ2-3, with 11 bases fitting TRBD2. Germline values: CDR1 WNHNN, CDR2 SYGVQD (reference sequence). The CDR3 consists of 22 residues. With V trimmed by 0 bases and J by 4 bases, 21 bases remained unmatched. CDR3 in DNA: TGCGCCAGCAGTGAGTCTAAGATCGGACTAGCGGGTTTCGGTTACTGGCCAGATACGCAGTATTTT. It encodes CASSESKIGLAGFGYWPDTQYF.

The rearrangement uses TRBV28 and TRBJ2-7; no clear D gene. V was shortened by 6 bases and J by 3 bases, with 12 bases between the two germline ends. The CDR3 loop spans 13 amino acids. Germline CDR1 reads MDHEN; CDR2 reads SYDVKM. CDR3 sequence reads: CASRGPRFYEQYF. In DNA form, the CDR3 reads TGTGCCAGCAGAGGTCCCAGGTTCTACGAGCAGTACTTC.

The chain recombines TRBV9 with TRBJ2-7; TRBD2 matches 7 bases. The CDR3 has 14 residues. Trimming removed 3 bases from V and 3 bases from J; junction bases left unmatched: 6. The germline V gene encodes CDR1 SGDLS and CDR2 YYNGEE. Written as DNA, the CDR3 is TGTGCCAGCAGCGCGGGGTGGGGGGGCTACGAGCAGTACTTC. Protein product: CASSAGWGGYEQYF.